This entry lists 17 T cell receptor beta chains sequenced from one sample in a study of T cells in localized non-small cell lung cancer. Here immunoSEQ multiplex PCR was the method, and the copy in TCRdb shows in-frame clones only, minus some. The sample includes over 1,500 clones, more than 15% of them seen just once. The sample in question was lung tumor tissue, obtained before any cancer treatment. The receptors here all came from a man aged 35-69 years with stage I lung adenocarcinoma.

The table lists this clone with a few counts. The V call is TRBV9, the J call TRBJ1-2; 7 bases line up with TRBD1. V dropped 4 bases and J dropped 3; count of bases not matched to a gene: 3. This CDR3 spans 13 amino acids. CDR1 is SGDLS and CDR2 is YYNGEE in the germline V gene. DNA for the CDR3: TGTGCCAGCAGCCACGACAGGGACTATGGCTACACCTTC. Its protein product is CASSHDRDYGYTF.

The CDR3 nucleotides read TGCGCCAGCAGCTTGGCCGGGGACAGGGGCGGGGAGCAGTACTTC. It is translated as CASSLAGDRGGEQYF. The chain employs TRBV5-1 and TRBJ2-7, with 10 nucleotides matching TRBD1. V was clipped by 0 bases and J by 7 bases; unmatched bases: 7. CDR1 and CDR2 (germline): SGHRS, YFSETQ. This CDR3 is 15 amino acids long.

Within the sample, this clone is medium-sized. This CDR3 is CASSLVGGGETQYF. CDR3 bases: TGTGCCAGCAGCTTGGTTGGGGGAGGAGAGACCCAGTACTTC. The chain links TRBV11-3 to TRBJ2-5; the D gene is possibly TRBD2 (6 bases). This CDR3 contains 14 residues. Germline V CDR1 and CDR2: SGHNT, YENEEA. V gave up 3 bases and J gave up 4 bases, with 12 bases separating them.

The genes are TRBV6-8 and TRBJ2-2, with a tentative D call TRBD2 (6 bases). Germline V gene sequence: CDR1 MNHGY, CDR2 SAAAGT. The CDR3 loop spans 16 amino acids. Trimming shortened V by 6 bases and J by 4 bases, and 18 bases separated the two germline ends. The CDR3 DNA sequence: TGTGCCAGCAGAAGGGACTCCCGATCGCCCACCGGGGAGCTGTTTTTT. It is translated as CASRRDSRSPTGELFF.

This CDR3 is CAWMVRASRGSGAKNIQYF. CDR3 DNA: TGTGCCTGGATGGTCAGGGCTAGCCGTGGTTCGGGGGCCAAAAACATTCAGTACTTC. The V call is TRBV30, the J call TRBJ2-4; either TRBD1 or TRBD2 may fit D (5 bases each). The CDR3 is made up of 19 amino acids. V gave up 4 bases and J gave up 1 base, with 26 bases separating them. Germline V gene sequence: CDR1 GTSNPN, CDR2 SVGIG (reference sequence).

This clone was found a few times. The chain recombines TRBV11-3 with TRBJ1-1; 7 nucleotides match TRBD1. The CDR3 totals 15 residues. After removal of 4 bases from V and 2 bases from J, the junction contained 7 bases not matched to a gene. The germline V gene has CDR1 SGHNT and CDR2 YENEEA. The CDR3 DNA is TGTGCCAGCAGCTCCTCGACAGGGCGAAACACTGAAGCTTTCTTT. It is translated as CASSSSTGRNTEAFF.

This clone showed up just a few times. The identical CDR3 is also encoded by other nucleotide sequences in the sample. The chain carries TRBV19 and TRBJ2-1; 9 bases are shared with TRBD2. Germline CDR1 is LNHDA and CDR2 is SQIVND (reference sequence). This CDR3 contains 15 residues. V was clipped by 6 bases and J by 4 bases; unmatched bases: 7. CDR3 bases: TGTGCCAGTAGGGTAACTAGCGGGTCATACAATGAGCAGTTCTTC. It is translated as CASRVTSGSYNEQFF.

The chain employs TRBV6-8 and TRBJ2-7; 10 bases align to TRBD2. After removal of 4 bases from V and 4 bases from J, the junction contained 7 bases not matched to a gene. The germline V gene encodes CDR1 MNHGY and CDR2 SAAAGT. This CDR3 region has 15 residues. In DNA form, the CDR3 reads TGTGCCAGCAGTTTAGGAGCGGGGGGGCCATACGAGCAGTACTTC. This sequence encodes CASSLGAGGPYEQYF.

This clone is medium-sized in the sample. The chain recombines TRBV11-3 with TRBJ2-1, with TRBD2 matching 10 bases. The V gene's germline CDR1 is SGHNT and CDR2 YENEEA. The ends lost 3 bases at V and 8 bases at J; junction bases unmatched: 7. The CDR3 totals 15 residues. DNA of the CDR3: TGTGCCAGCAGCTTGCGGCTAGCGGGAGACTATGAGCAGTTCTTC. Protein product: CASSLRLAGDYEQFF. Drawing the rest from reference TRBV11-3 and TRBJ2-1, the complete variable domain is EAGVVQSPRYKIIEKKQPVAFWCNPISGHNTLYWYLQNLGQGPELLIRYENEEAVDDSQLPKDRFSAERLKGVDSTLKIQPAELGDSAVYLCASSLRLAGDYEQFFGPGTRLTVL.

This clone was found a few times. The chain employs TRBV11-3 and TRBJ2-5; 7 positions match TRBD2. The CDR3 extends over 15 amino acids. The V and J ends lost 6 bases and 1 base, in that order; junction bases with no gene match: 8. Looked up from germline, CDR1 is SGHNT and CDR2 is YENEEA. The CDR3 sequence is CASSSGAGPQETQYF. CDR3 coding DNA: TGTGCCAGCAGTTCTGGAGCGGGACCCCAAGAGACCCAGTACTTC.

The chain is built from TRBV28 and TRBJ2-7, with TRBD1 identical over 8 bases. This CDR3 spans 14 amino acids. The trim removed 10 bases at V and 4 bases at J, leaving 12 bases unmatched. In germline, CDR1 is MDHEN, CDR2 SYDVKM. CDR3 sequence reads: CATDQGAGGYEQYF. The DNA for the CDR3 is TGTGCCACAGATCAGGGGGCAGGGGGGTACGAGCAGTACTTC.

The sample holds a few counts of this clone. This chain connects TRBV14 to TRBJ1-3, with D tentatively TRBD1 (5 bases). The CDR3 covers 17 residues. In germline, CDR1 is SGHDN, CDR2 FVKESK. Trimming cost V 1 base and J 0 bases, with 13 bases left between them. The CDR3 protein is CASSQAQAVLSGNTIYF. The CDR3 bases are TGTGCCAGCAGCCAAGCACAGGCCGTACTCTCTGGAAACACCATATATTTT.

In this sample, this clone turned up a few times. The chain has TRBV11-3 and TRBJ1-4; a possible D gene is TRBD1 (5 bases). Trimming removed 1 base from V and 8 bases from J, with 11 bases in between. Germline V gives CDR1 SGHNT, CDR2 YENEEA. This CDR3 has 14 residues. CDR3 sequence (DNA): TGTGCCAGCAGCTTAGGGGGGGTACAGGAAAAACTGTTTTTT. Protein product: CASSLGGVQEKLFF.

The CDR3: CASSYSSSGGARELFF. The CDR3 coding sequence is TGTGCCAGCAGTTACTCGTCTAGCGGGGGGGCCAGGGAGCTGTTTTTT. The gene calls are TRBV6-8 and TRBJ2-2; 12 bases fit TRBD2. V gave up 0 bases and J gave up 9 bases; unmatched junction bases: 5. The CDR3 consists of 16 residues. Germline V gives CDR1 MNHGY, CDR2 SAAAGT.

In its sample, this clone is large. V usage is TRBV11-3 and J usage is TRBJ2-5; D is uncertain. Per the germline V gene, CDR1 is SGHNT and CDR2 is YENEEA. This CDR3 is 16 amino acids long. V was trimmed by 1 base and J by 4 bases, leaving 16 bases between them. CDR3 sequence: CASSLVLTEVGETQYF. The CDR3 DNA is TGTGCCAGCAGCTTAGTATTGACTGAAGTTGGAGAGACCCAGTACTTC.

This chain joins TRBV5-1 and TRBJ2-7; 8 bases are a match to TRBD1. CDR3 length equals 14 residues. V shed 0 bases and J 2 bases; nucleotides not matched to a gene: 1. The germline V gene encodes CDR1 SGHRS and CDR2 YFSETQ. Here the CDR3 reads CASSLVGQAYEQYF. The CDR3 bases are TGCGCCAGCAGCTTGGTGGGACAGGCCTACGAGCAGTACTTC. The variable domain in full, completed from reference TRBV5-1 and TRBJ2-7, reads KAGVTQTPRYLIKTRGQQVTLSCSPISGHRSVSWYQQTPGQGLQFLFEYFSETQRNKGNFPGRFSGRQFSNSRSEMNVSTLELGDSALYLCASSLVGQAYEQYFGPGTRLTVT.

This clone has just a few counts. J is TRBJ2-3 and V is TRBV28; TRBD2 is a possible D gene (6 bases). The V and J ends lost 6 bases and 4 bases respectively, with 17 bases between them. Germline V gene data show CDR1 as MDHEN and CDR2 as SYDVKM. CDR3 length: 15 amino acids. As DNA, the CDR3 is TGTGCCAGCAGCCGGGGGATCTCGGGAGCAGATACGCAGTATTTT. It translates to CASSRGISGADTQYF.